This T cell receptor (beta chain) was sequenced during a study of technical replicates of blood from a few donors. Trimming took off 6 bases at V and 2 bases at J, with 11 bases between the two ends. Looked up from germline, CDR1 is KGHSH and CDR2 is LQKENI. The CDR3 length is 13 residues. Method: immunoSEQ multiplex PCR; TCRdb's copy keeps in-frame clones and lacks some. The data contain approximately 58,000 clones, 80% to 90% of them singletons. This chain connects TRBV18 to TRBJ2-7; possibly TRBD2 for D (5 bases). Sample: PBMCs. The origin of this receptor is a human donor in good health. Some clones in this sample may be carry-over from other donors' samples. The CDR3 loop is CASSEGLTYEQYF. In nucleotides, the CDR3 is TGTGCCAGCTCTGAGGGCCTTACCTACGAGCAGTACTTC. The complete variable domain, with remaining parts taken from reference TRBV18 and TRBJ2-7, reads NAGVMQNPRHLVRRRGQEARLRCSPMKGHSHVYWYRQLPEEGLKFMVYLQKENIIDESGMPKERFSAEFPKEGPSILRIQQVVRGDSAAYFCASSEGLTYEQYFGPGTRLTVT.